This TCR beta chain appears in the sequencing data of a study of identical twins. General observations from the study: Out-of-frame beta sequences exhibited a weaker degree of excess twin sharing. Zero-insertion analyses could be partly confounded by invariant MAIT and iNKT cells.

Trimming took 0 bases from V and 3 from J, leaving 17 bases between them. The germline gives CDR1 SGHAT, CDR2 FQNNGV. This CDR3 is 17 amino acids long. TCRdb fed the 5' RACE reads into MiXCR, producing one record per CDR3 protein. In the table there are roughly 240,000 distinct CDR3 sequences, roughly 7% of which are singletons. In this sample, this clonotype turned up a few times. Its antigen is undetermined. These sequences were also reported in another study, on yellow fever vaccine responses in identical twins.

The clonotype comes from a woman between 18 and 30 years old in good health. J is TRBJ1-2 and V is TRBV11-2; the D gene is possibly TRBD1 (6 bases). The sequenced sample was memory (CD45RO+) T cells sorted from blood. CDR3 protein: CASSLDPLTGPYYGYTF. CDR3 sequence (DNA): TGTGCCAGCAGCTTAGATCCCTTGACAGGCCCCTACTATGGCTACACCTTC. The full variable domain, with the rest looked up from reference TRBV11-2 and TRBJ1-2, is EAGVAQSPRYKIIEKRQSVAFWCNPISGHATLYWYQQILGQGPKLLIQFQNNGVVDDSQLPKDRFSAERLKGVDSTLKIQPAKLEDSAVYLCASSLDPLTGPYYGYTFGSGTRLTVV.